This T cell receptor (beta chain) was retrieved from a study of CXCR3-negative and CXCR3-positive naive CD8 T cells. TRB cDNA was prepared as libraries by UMI-labeled 5' RACE. TCRdb reworked the 5' RACE reads into one entry per CDR3 protein, no DNA. Recorded for this sample: about 53,000 distinct CDR3 sequences. With regard to this clonotype: Its specificity is unknown.

Per the germline V gene, CDR1 is MDHEN and CDR2 is SYDVKM. The CDR3 is 18 residues long. Notes on the study in general: Memory CD8+ cells showed much lower diversity, while both naive subsets were comparably high. The study found CXCR3 expression partially decreased after cryopreservation and ran most assays on fresh PBMCs.

Sequencing was done on a sample of naive CXCR3- CD8+ T cells from blood. Described subset: CD45RO-CCR7+CD27+CD95- naive CD8+ T cells lacking CXCR3 (TNR3-). This sequence joins TRBV28 and TRBJ2-5; with no DNA, the TCRdb D assignment of TRBD2 cannot be verified. The sequence was collected from a human donor in good health. Some clones in this sample may be carry-over from other donors' samples. CDR3 residues: CASSPVRRAGGHQETQYF.